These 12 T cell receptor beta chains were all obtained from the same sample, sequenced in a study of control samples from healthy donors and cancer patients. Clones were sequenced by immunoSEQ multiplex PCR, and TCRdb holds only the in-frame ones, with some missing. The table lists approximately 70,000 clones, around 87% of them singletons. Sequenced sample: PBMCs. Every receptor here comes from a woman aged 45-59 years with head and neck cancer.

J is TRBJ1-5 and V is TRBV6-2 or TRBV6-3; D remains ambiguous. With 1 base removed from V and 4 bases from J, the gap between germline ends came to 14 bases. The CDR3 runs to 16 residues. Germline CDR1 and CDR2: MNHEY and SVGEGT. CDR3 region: CASSYFQDAPNQPQHF. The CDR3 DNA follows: TGTGCCAGCAGTTACTTCCAGGACGCCCCGAATCAGCCCCAGCATTTT.

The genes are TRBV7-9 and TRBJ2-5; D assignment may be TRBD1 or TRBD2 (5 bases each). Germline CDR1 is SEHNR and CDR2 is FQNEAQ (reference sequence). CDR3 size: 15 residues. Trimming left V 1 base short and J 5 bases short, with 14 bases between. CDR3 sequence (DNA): TGTGCCAGCAGCTTAGTGATTCGAGGGGTGGAGACCCAGTACTTC. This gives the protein CASSLVIRGVETQYF.

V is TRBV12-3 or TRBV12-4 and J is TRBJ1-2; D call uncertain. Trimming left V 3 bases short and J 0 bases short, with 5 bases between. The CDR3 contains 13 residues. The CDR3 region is CASSLGSNYGYTF. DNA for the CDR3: TGTGCCAGCAGTTTGGGATCTAACTATGGCTACACCTTC.

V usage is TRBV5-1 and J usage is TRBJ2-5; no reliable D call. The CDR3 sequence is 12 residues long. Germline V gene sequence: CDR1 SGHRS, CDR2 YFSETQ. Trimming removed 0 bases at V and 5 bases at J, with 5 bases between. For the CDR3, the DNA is TGCGCCAGCAGCTTGGCGAGGGAGACCCAGTACTTC. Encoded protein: CASSLARETQYF.

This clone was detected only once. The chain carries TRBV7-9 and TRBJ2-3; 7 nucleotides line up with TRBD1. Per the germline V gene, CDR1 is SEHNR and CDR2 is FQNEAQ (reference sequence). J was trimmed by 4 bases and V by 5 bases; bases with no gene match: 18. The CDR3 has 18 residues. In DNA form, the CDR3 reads TGTGCCAGCAGCCCATCCCCCCCGACAGGGCGTCGCCCAGATACGCAGTATTTT. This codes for CASSPSPPTGRRPDTQYF. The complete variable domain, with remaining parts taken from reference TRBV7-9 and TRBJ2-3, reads DTGVSQNPRHKITKRGQNVTFRCDPISEHNRLYWYRQTLGQGPEFLTYFQNEAQLEKSRLLSDRFSAERPKGSFSTLEIQRTEQGDSAMYLCASSPSPPTGRRPDTQYFGPGTRLTVL.

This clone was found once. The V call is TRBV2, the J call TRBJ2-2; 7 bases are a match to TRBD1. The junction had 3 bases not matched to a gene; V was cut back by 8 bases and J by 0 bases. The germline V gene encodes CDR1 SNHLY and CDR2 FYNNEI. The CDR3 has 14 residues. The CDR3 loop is CASGDSSNTGELFF. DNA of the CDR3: TGTGCCAGCGGGGACAGCTCGAACACCGGGGAGCTGTTTTTT.

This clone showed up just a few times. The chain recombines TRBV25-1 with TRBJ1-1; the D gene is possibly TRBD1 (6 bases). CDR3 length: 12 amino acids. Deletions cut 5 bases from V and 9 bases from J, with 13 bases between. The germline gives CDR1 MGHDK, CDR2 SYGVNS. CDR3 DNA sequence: TGTGCCAGCAGTTTTGCAGGGGCCCAAGCTTTCTTT. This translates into CASSFAGAQAFF. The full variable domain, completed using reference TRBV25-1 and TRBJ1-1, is EADIYQTPRYLVIGTGKKITLECSQTMGHDKMYWYQQDPGMELHLIHYSYGVNSTEKGDLSSESTVSRIRTEHFPLTLESARPSHTSQYLCASSFAGAQAFFGQGTRLTVV.

CDR3 coding DNA: TGCGCCAGCAGCTTGGCCGGCGGAGCCACAGATACGCAGTATTTT. Protein: CASSLAGGATDTQYF. The chain is built from TRBV5-1 and TRBJ2-3; D is uncertain. The CDR3 runs 15 residues. V was trimmed by 0 bases and J by 2 bases, leaving 10 bases between them. Per the germline V gene, CDR1 is SGHRS and CDR2 is YFSETQ.

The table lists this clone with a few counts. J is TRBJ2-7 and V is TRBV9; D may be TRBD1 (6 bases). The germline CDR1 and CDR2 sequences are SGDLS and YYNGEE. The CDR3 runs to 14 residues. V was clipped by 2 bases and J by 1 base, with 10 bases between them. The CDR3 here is CASSVAGASYEQYF. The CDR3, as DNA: TGTGCCAGCAGCGTGGCAGGGGCATCCTACGAGCAGTACTTC.

The CDR3 DNA reads as TGTGCCTGGAGGGAGCGGGGGGAGGGCACAGATACGCAGTATTTT. It yields the protein CAWRERGEGTDTQYF. The V and J genes are TRBV30 and TRBJ2-3; 9 bases are a match to TRBD2. CDR3 length equals 15 residues. The V segment lost 3 bases and the J segment 1 base; nucleotides outside the gene matches: 5. The germline gives CDR1 GTSNPN, CDR2 SVGIG (reference sequence). Supplemented by reference TRBV30 and TRBJ2-3, the full variable domain reads SQTIHQWPATLVQPVGSPLSLECTVEGTSNPNLYWYRQAAGRGLQLLFYSVGIGQISSEVPQNLSASRPQDRQFILSSKKLLLSDSGFYLCAWRERGEGTDTQYFGPGTRLTVL.

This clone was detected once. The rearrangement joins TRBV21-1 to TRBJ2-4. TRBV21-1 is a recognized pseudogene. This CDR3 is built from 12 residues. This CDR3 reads CASSKAWGIQYF. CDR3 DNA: TGTGCCAGCAGCAAAGCATGGGGCATTCAGTACTTC.

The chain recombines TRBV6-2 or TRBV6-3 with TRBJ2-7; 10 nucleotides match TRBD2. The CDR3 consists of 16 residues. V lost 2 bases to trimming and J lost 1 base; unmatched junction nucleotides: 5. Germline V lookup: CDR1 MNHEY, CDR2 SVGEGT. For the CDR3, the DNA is TGTGCCAGCAGTTACCCTCTAGCGGGGGCTTCCTACGAGCAGTACTTC. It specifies CASSYPLAGASYEQYF.